This T cell receptor (beta chain) came from a study of blood T cell repertoires in COVID-19. Background on the study: There were acute and convalescent COVID-19 samples, and they came from the United States, Italy and Spain. T cells, B-cell-depleted T cells, or PBMCs supplied cDNA or gDNA.

In the original processing: Using reference gene primer amplification, nucleated cell counts were estimated. The data were produced by immunoSEQ multiplex PCR, yet TCRdb's version contains in-frame clones alone and is incomplete. V and J calls and clone size come straight from that table; D and trimming were deduced from the DNA. The table lists approximately 140,000 clones, 80% to 90% of them singletons. The length of the CDR3 is 16 residues. J lost 5 bases, V lost 4 bases, and 9 bases had no gene match. Germline CDR1 reads LGHDT; CDR2 reads YNNKEL (reference sequence). The specimen sequenced was peripheral blood. The source of this sequence is a man between 60 and 70 years old with active or convalescent COVID-19. The chain employs TRBV3-1 (or the pseudogene TRBV3-2) and TRBJ2-2; TRBD1 matches 8 bases. The CDR3 nucleotides are TGTGCCAGCAGCCGGAACACAGGGGGGAGAACCGGGGAGCTGTTTTTT. This codes for CASSRNTGGRTGELFF.